A single sample is the source of the 6 T cell receptor beta chains below, sequenced in a study of metastatic and nonmetastatic thyroid tumors. MiXCR was used by TCRdb to re-call the PCR reads. Of 15,000 to 20,000 clones listed, 30% to 40% are singletons. Prior to thyroid surgery, none of the patients had received any treatment. The material sequenced was tumor tissue. The receptors shown here come from a female donor with papillary thyroid cancer or a benign thyroid nodule (not recorded which). Some clones in this sample may be carry-over from other donors' samples.

This clone was seen only a few times. This rearrangement joins TRBV27 to TRBJ2-7; 9 nucleotides agree with TRBD1. CDR1 is MNHEY, CDR2 SMNVEV, per germline (reference sequence). V dropped 0 bases and J dropped 2; count of bases not matched to a gene: 2. CDR3 length: 15 amino acids. The CDR3 sequence is CASSLSGQGPYEQYF. DNA for the CDR3: TGTGCCAGCAGTTTATCGGGACAGGGTCCCTACGAGCAGTACTTC.

This clone was seen a single time. CDR3 residues: CASSQPDRGREQYF. The DNA for the CDR3 is TGCGCCAGCAGCCAACCTGACAGGGGACGGGAGCAGTACTTC. J is TRBJ2-7 and V is TRBV4-1; 8 bases fit TRBD1. With V trimmed by 2 bases and J by 7 bases, 7 bases remained unmatched. The CDR3 loop spans 14 amino acids. Germline V gene lookup returns CDR1 MGHRA and CDR2 YSYEKL.

This clone was observed a handful of times. V and J are TRBV28 and TRBJ2-7, with 11 positions matching TRBD2. CDR1 is MDHEN, CDR2 SYDVKM, per germline. The CDR3 sequence is 16 residues long. V lost 2 bases, J lost 3 bases, and 6 bases stayed unmatched. The CDR3 reads CASSLELAGADYEQYF. CDR3 nucleotide sequence: TGTGCCAGCAGTTTAGAACTAGCGGGAGCTGACTACGAGCAGTACTTC.

The chain combines TRBV11-1 with TRBJ2-5; 9 nucleotides line up with TRBD2. Trimming at V came to 0 bases and at J to 2 bases, leaving 10 bases not matched to a gene. The CDR3 runs to 18 residues. Germline CDR1 and CDR2: SGHAT and FQDESV (reference sequence). CDR3 DNA: TGTGCCAGCAGCTTAGCAGCAGCGGGAGGCTGGAGGCAAGAGACCCAGTACTTC. Translating gives CASSLAAAGGWRQETQYF.

J is TRBJ2-1 and V is TRBV7-8; D remains ambiguous. Germline V gene sequence: CDR1 SGHVS, CDR2 FQNEAQ. This CDR3 is 15 amino acids long. V was pared by 5 bases and J by 5 bases, with 16 bases between. CDR3 coding DNA: TGTGCCAGCAGCACAAGTAGGTCCCTTAACAATGAGCAGTTCTTC. Translated: CASSTSRSLNNEQFF.

There are a few counts of this clone. The chain employs TRBV2 and TRBJ1-3, with 7 bases identical to TRBD1. The CDR3 has 14 residues. The trim removed 6 bases at V and 0 bases at J, leaving 2 bases unmatched. CDR1 and CDR2 (germline): SNHLY, FYNNEI. The CDR3 nucleotides read TGTGCCAGCAGGCAGGGGGGCTCTGGAAACACCATATATTTT. Residues: CASRQGGSGNTIYF.